This paragraph covers one T cell receptor (beta chain) sequence. Its specificity is not known. Germline CDR1 and CDR2: SGHNT and YYREEE (reference sequence). CDR3 length equals 13 residues. V lost 1 base and J lost 1, with 5 bases in between. Amplification used 60 Vbeta primers and 13 Jbeta primers. Assay used: immunoSEQ multiplex PCR; TCRdb lists only in-frame clones, some missing. This sample has about 100,000 clones, with around 75% found just once. These data belong to a study of cytomegalovirus exposure and HLA in healthy donors. Findings and limits, study-wide: Rare sequences made up most TCRs, while some public TCRs were found in many donors. There were some V segments, including TRBV6-2 and TRBV6-3, excluded as indistinguishable.

V usage is TRBV5-4 and J usage is TRBJ1-1; D ambiguous. The origin of this receptor is a male donor in good health and CMV-seropositive. Specimen: PBMCs. CDR3 nucleotides: TGTGCCAGCAGCTTGACAAAGAACACTGAAGCTTTCTTT. Its protein product is CASSLTKNTEAFF. Full variable domain (outside the CDR3, taken from reference TRBV5-4 and TRBJ1-1): ETGVTQSPTHLIKTRGQQVTLRCSSQSGHNTVSWYQQALGQGPQFIFQYYREEENGRGNFPPRFSGLQFPNYSSELNVNALELDDSALYLCASSLTKNTEAFFGQGTRLTVV.